This TCR beta chain was documented in a study of multiple sclerosis patients with progressive multifocal leukoencephalopathy. Indicated time point: less than 7 months of natalizumab therapy. All patients had prior interferon beta, and all PML patients were female. T1 and T2 blood were collected at 6 and 12 months of natalizumab. As concerns this clone: Its specificity is unknown.

Synthetic inline TR CDR3 controls covering all V-J pairings were spiked into each PCR. TCRdb keeps only in-frame clones here, not all; method: immunoSEQ multiplex PCR. The table records 29,000 or so clones, over 85% of them present only once. The study, taken as a whole, reports: It is unclear whether the findings reflect JC virus infection or general immunocompromise.

V was cut by 6 bases and J by 3 bases, with 8 bases left in between. The CDR3 has 13 residues. Germline loops: CDR1 MNHEY, CDR2 SMNVEV (reference sequence). This clonotype was sampled from a human donor with multiple sclerosis. The material was PBMCs, obtained from a patient treated with natalizumab. V is TRBV27 and J is TRBJ2-2; possibly TRBD1 for D (5 bases). The CDR3 reads CASRGRDTGELFF. For the CDR3, the DNA is TGTGCCAGCAGGGGGCGCGACACCGGGGAGCTGTTTTTT.